The 18 T cell receptor beta chains listed next were all sequenced from one sample in a study of blood T cells in healthy people across ages. Next came a second PCR, run for about 7 to 12 cycles, which used a sample-barcoded 5' primer along with a J-beta primer mix. TCRdb passed the 5' RACE reads through MiXCR, listing each CDR3 protein once. The data show approximately 810,000 distinct CDR3 sequences, around 34% seen once. Sequencing was performed on blood. These receptor sequences come from a man between 18 and 35 years old in good health.

The rearrangement links TRBV10-3 to TRBJ2-7; D remains ambiguous. Trimming removed 3 bases at V and 7 bases at J, with 13 bases between. Germline V lookup: CDR1 ENHRY, CDR2 SYGVKD. There are 13 residues in the CDR3. CDR3 protein: CAISDNEQYEQYF. DNA of the CDR3: TGTGCCATCAGTGACAACGAGCAGTATGAGCAGTACTTC.

V and J are TRBV24-1 and TRBJ2-7; 7 bases align to TRBD1. The CDR3 is 14 residues long. V lost 4 bases and J lost 7; bases outside the gene matches: 9. Per the germline V gene, CDR1 is KGHDR and CDR2 is SFDVKD. CDR3 sequence: CATSEGTALHEQYF. CDR3 nucleotide sequence: TGTGCCACCAGTGAAGGGACAGCCTTACATGAGCAGTACTTC.

The sample holds a few counts of this clonotype. The J gene is TRBJ2-3, the V gene TRBV7-2, with TRBD1 as a possible D gene (6 bases). The CDR3 consists of 16 residues. The germline gives CDR1 SGHTA, CDR2 FQGNSA. The V gene lost 5 bases and the J gene lost 5 bases, with 20 bases spanning the gap. DNA of the CDR3: TGTGCCAGCAGCCTCTCTCAGGTGACAGGCAGAGATACGCAGTATTTT. Protein: CASSLSQVTGRDTQYF.

This chain uses TRBV5-1 with TRBJ1-1, with 8 bases lining up with TRBD1. V gave up 0 bases and J gave up 6 bases; unmatched junction bases: 7. Germline V gene lookup returns CDR1 SGHRS and CDR2 YFSETQ. CDR3 length: 15 amino acids. CDR3 sequence (DNA): TGCGCCAGCAGCTTGGCCGGGCAGGGGGCGTCTGAAGCTTTCTTT. This encodes CASSLAGQGASEAFF. Full variable domain (remainder filled in from reference TRBV5-1 and TRBJ1-1): KAGVTQTPRYLIKTRGQQVTLSCSPISGHRSVSWYQQTPGQGLQFLFEYFSETQRNKGNFPGRFSGRQFSNSRSEMNVSTLELGDSALYLCASSLAGQGASEAFFGQGTRLTVV.

Regarding this clonotype: With a much larger clone just one base away, this may be a read error. The genes are TRBV3-1 and TRBJ2-1; no clear D gene. CDR3 length equals 13 residues. Per the germline V gene, CDR1 is LGHDT and CDR2 is YNNKEL (reference sequence). The CDR3 here is CASNQDLSREQFF. The CDR3 DNA sequence: TGTGCCAGCAACCAAGATCTGTCTAGGGAGCAGTTCTTC.

This clonotype has a count of ten or more. This chain connects TRBV20-1 to TRBJ2-7, with 12 positions matching TRBD1. In germline, CDR1 is DFQATT, CDR2 SNEGSKA (reference sequence). Trimming cost V 4 bases and J 5 bases; bases outside gene matches: 6. The CDR3 consists of 14 residues. The CDR3 is CSAIRGQGAHEQYF. The CDR3 coding sequence is TGCAGTGCTATTAGGGGACAGGGGGCCCACGAGCAGTACTTC.

This chain connects TRBV6-2 or TRBV6-3 to TRBJ1-1; 7 positions agree with TRBD1. With V trimmed by 5 bases and J by 7 bases, 7 bases remained unmatched. This CDR3 has 13 amino acids. Germline V gives CDR1 MNHEY, CDR2 SVGEGT. DNA of the CDR3: TGTGCCAGCAGTGACAGGGCAGGACGTGAAGCTTTCTTT. Its protein is CASSDRAGREAFF.

This sequence joins TRBV7-2 and TRBJ2-3; TRBD2 is a possible D gene (7 bases). V dropped 6 bases and J dropped 3 bases, with 19 bases sitting between them. The CDR3 sequence is 16 residues long. Per the germline V gene, CDR1 is SGHTA and CDR2 is FQGNSA. The CDR3 sequence: CASSPRGGRGTDTQYF. The CDR3 DNA follows: TGTGCCAGCAGTCCTCGCGGGGGCCGGGGTACAGATACGCAGTATTTT.

This clonotype was seen many times. The chain carries TRBV20-1 and TRBJ1-6; a possible D gene is TRBD1 (6 bases). Trimming took 3 bases from V and 5 from J, leaving 14 bases between them. The CDR3 spans 15 residues. CDR1 and CDR2 (germline): DFQATT, SNEGSKA (reference sequence). As DNA, the CDR3 is TGCAGTGCTAGTCCGGGGGGCCGGAATAATTCACCCCTCCACTTT. It is translated as CSASPGGRNNSPLHF.

The V and J genes are TRBV5-1 and TRBJ1-2; no clear D gene. V lost 0 bases and J lost 8, with 14 bases in between. The CDR3 is 14 residues long. From germline, CDR1 is SGHRS and CDR2 YFSETQ. CDR3 residues: CASSLDLPGLGYTF. The CDR3 nucleotides are TGCGCCAGCAGCTTGGATCTGCCAGGACTAGGCTACACCTTC.

This clonotype has only a few counts. The rearrangement joins TRBV4-1 to TRBJ1-5, with D hard to call. The CDR3 runs 15 residues. Germline loops: CDR1 MGHRA, CDR2 YSYEKL. V lost 3 bases and J lost 3, with 12 bases in between. In DNA form, the CDR3 reads TGCGCCAGCAGCCACGGCGGGCAGGACAATCAGCCCCAGCATTTT. Its translation: CASSHGGQDNQPQHF.

A word on this clonotype: One base away lies a much larger clone, so this may be a sequencing read error. V gene TRBV6-5 combines with J gene TRBJ2-7; D possibly matches TRBD1 or TRBD2 (6 bases each). The CDR3 consists of 15 residues. V gave up 0 bases and J gave up 5 bases, with 14 bases separating them. Germline-derived CDR1 and CDR2 are MNHEY and SVGAGI. The CDR3 sequence is CASSYSRRGADEQYF. Written as DNA, the CDR3 is TGTGCCAGCAGTTACTCAAGGAGGGGGGCCGACGAGCAGTACTTC.

This chain joins TRBV7-3 and TRBJ2-2; D possibly matches TRBD1 or TRBD2 (5 bases each). CDR3 length: 16 amino acids. In germline, CDR1 is SGHTA, CDR2 FQGTGA. The V end lost 0 bases, the J end lost 0 bases, and 8 bases lay between the germline ends. This CDR3 reads CASSLTGASNTGELFF. The CDR3 nucleotides read TGTGCCAGCAGCTTAACCGGGGCTTCGAACACCGGGGAGCTGTTTTTT. The full variable domain, rest sourced from reference TRBV7-3 and TRBJ2-2, is GAGVSQTPSNKVTEKGKYVELRCDPISGHTALYWYRQSLGQGPEFLIYFQGTGAADDSGLPNDRFFAVRPEGSVSTLKIQRTERGDSAVYLCASSLTGASNTGELFFGEGSRLTVL.

In its sample, this clonotype was seen a few times. The genes are TRBV20-1 and TRBJ2-5, with 10 bases aligning to TRBD2. From germline, CDR1 is DFQATT and CDR2 SNEGSKA (reference sequence). V lost 6 bases and J lost 5; bases outside the gene matches: 3. The CDR3 is made up of 12 amino acids. The CDR3 here is CSARSGRETQYF. CDR3 DNA sequence: TGCAGTGCCCGTAGCGGGAGGGAGACCCAGTACTTC.

V is TRBV24-1 and J is TRBJ2-1; possible D gene TRBD2, 5 bases. CDR1 and CDR2 from the germline V gene are KGHDR and SFDVKD. The CDR3 spans 14 residues. The V end was cut by 8 bases, the J end by 0 bases, with 10 bases between. In DNA, the CDR3 is TGTGCCACCATGGACTCCAGCTCCTACAATGAGCAGTTCTTC. Translating gives CATMDSSSYNEQFF.

This clonotype came up a few times. The chain has TRBV10-3 and TRBJ1-5; perhaps TRBD1 as D (5 bases). The ends were cut back, 7 bases at V and 0 bases at J, with 31 bases in the middle. This CDR3 has 21 residues. Germline V gene data show CDR1 as ENHRY and CDR2 as SYGVKD. The CDR3 is CAITGVSELGPGPYSNQPQHF. For the CDR3, the DNA is TGTGCCATCACGGGGGTTAGCGAACTCGGCCCCGGACCTTATAGCAATCAGCCCCAGCATTTT.

The chain combines TRBV29-1 with TRBJ1-6; the D is unclear. The CDR3 has 14 amino acids. V lost 5 bases and J lost 7, with 15 bases in between. The germline CDR1 and CDR2 sequences are SQVTM and ANQGSEA. The CDR3 DNA reads as TGCAGCGTTAGGTCTTCGGGTGGGAATTCACCCCTCCACTTT. Its translation: CSVRSSGGNSPLHF.

A note on this clonotype: Germline and junction disagree at one end, which may indicate a read error. The chain is built from TRBV12-3 or TRBV12-4 and TRBJ1-2, with D hard to call. The CDR3 length is 13 residues. CDR3 nucleotide sequence: TGTGTCAGCAGTCCGCGGAGTAACTATGGCTACACCTTC. It yields the protein CVSSPRSNYGYTF.